This T cell receptor (beta chain) was found in a study of T-cell memory formation after mild COVID-19. Germline V CDR1 and CDR2: MGHDK, SYGVNS. There are 13 residues in the CDR3. V lost 6 bases to trimming and J lost 3 bases, with 11 bases between them. From the 5' RACE reads, TCRdb called clonotypes with MiXCR, one entry per CDR3 protein. Among about 400,000 distinct CDR3 sequences listed, roughly a quarter were seen once. This clonotype turned up a few times. What was sequenced was PBMCs or a T cell subset sorted from them (not recorded which). The receptor was derived from an adult woman who had mild COVID-19 (a few samples of this study predate the infection). Cell type and time point are not known. V and J are TRBV25-1 and TRBJ1-2, with D perhaps TRBD1 (5 bases). The CDR3 DNA reads as TGTGCCAGCAGACAAGGGACGGACTATGGCTACACCTTC. Amino acids: CASRQGTDYGYTF.